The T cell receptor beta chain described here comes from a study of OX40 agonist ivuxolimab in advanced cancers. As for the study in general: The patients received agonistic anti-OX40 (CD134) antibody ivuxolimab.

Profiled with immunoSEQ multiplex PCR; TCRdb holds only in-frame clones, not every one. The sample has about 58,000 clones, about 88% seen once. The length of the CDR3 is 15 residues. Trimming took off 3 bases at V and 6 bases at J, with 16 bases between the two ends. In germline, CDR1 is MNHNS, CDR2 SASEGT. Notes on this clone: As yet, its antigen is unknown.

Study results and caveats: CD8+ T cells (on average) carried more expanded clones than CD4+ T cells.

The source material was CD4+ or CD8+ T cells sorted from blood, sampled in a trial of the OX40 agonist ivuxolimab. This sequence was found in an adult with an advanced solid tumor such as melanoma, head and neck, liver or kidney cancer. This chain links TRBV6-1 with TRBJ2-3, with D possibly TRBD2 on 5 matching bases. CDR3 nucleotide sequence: TGTGCCAGCAGTGATTTGCCCCGGGGAGCCGATACGCAGTATTTT. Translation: CASSDLPRGADTQYF.